The rows below give T cell receptor beta chains drawn from one sample of a study of long-term antiretroviral therapy in people with HIV. The method was immunoSEQ multiplex PCR; TCRdb's version includes in-frame clones alone and lacks a portion of them. The table lists 30,000 to 40,000 clones, around 79% of them singletons. Specimen: unsorted PBMCs, collected 1.9 years after starting antiretroviral therapy. The source of these receptors is a man between 18 and 35 years old with HIV. CDR3s include the opening cysteine and the closing phenylalanine or tryptophan. The D gene is left open where the match is weak. The size of a clone is reported for some rows only, either as once, few or many, or as a class for expanded clones.

size	V	J	D	length	DNA	CDR3
NA	TRBV19	TRBJ2-3	NA	12	TGTGCCAGTAGGGCCCCCAACGAGGAGCAGTATTTT	CASRAPNEEQYF
NA	TRBV9	TRBJ1-3	NA	16	TGTGCCAGCAGCGGTACCGGGACGTCTTTAAGAAACACCATATATTTT	CASSGTGTSLRNTIYF
few	TRBV9	TRBJ2-1	TRBD1	12	TGTGCCAGCGGGACAGGGGCTAATGAGCAGTTCTTC	CASGTGANEQFF
few	TRBV15	TRBJ1-5	NA	15	TGTGCCACCAGCAGAGATATTGAGGGGAATCAGCCCCAGCATTTT	CATSRDIEGNQPQHF
NA	TRBV6-6	TRBJ1-1	NA	14	TGTGCCAGCAGTTACGGAGGGTCATACACTGAAGCTTTCTTT	CASSYGGSYTEAFF
once	TRBV7-9	TRBJ1-1	NA	14	TGTGCCAGCAGCTTAGATCGGGGGGTCACTGAAGCTTTCTTT	CASSLDRGVTEAFF
NA	TRBV4-1	TRBJ1-1	TRBD1	17	TGCGCCAGCAGCCAATTAGGGACAGGGGACTTGAACACTGAAGCTTTCTTT	CASSQLGTGDLNTEAFF
NA	TRBV19	TRBJ2-2	NA	15	TGTGCCAGTGGAACTCCAGCAGTAAATTCCGGGGAGCTGTTTTTT	CASGTPAVNSGELFF
NA	TRBV19	TRBJ1-6	NA	16	TGTGCCAGTACTACCCTACAGGGTGGCTATAATTCACCCCTCCACTTT	CASTTLQGGYNSPLHF
NA	TRBV7-7	TRBJ2-5	NA	16	TGTGCTAGCAGCTTATCGTCGGGTAGTTGGGGAGAGACCCAGTACTTC	CASSLSSGSWGETQYF
NA	TRBV19	TRBJ1-5	NA	15	TGTGCCAGTAGTTATTCCGGCCAGGGGAATCAGCCCCAGCATTTT	CASSYSGQGNQPQHF
NA	TRBV19	TRBJ1-3	TRBD1	19	TGTGCCAGTAGTGCCCCCCGACTAGGGACAGGGAGACTTGGAAACACCATATATTTT	CASSAPRLGTGRLGNTIYF
few	TRBV5-1	TRBJ2-2	NA	13	TGCGCCAGCAGCATAGGGACACCCGGGGAGCTGTTTTTT	CASSIGTPGELFF
NA	TRBV10-3	TRBJ2-2	NA	17	TGTGCCATCAGTGAGCCAAGCCGCAGGGGACCCACCGGGGAGCTGTTTTTT	CAISEPSRRGPTGELFF
once	TRBV2	TRBJ1-1	TRBD1	15	TGTGCCAGCAGAGTACAGGGGGGTTGGAACACTGAAGCTTTCTTT	CASRVQGGWNTEAFF
NA	TRBV5-1	TRBJ2-3	NA	14	TGCGCCAGCAGCTTGGGTGTAAGCACAGATACGCAGTATTTT	CASSLGVSTDTQYF
NA	TRBV19	TRBJ2-1	NA	13	TGTGCCAGTAGTGCGACCTCCTACAATGAGCAGTTCTTC	CASSATSYNEQFF
NA	TRBV6-5	TRBJ1-1	NA	15	TGTGCCAGCAGCCAAACCGGACAGTTGAACACTGAAGCTTTCTTT	CASSQTGQLNTEAFF
NA	TRBV2	TRBJ1-5	NA	15	TGTGCCAGCAGTGACTTGACAGGCCCTTATCAGCCCCAGCATTTT	CASSDLTGPYQPQHF
NA	TRBV4-1	TRBJ2-2	NA	15	TGCGCCAGCAGCCAGCCCTTGACTGTTACCGGGGAGCTGTTTTTT	CASSQPLTVTGELFF
NA	TRBV28	TRBJ1-3	NA	15	TGTGCCAGCAGTTTACCGGCCCGGTCGGGAAACACCATATATTTT	CASSLPARSGNTIYF
NA	TRBV21-1	TRBJ2-3	NA	18	TGTGCCAGCAGCAAATCAGGAGGACAGGGCCTGGACACAGATACGCAGTATTTT	CASSKSGGQGLDTDTQYF
few	TRBV15	TRBJ1-5	NA	14	TGTGCCACCAGCAGAGCGGGAGAGTGGCAGCCCCAGCATTTT	CATSRAGEWQPQHF
NA	TRBV7-3	TRBJ1-6	NA	13	TGTGCCAGCAGCTTAAATTCAGGGACACCCCTCCACTTT	CASSLNSGTPLHF
NA	TRBV7-8	TRBJ1-6	NA	17	TGTGCCAGCAGCTCAGGAACCGGGACAAATTATAATTCACCCCTCCACTTT	CASSSGTGTNYNSPLHF
NA	TRBV7-9	TRBJ1-6	TRBD1	17	TGTGCCAGCAGTTCTGGACCAGGGACAGCCGTCGGTTCACCCCTCCACTTT	CASSSGPGTAVGSPLHF
NA	TRBV5-4	TRBJ2-3	NA	14	TGTGCCAGCAGTTACGGTTTGGGCACAGATACGCAGTATTTT	CASSYGLGTDTQYF
NA	TRBV4-2	TRBJ1-1	TRBD1	17	TGTGCCAGCAGCCCCACCCGGGACAGGGGGATGAACACTGAAGCTTTCTTT	CASSPTRDRGMNTEAFF
NA	TRBV4-2	TRBJ2-3	TRBD2	16	TGTGCCAGCGGGGCGGGGGGGCCAGAGCACACAGATACGCAGTATTTT	CASGAGGPEHTDTQYF
NA	TRBV6-1	TRBJ2-1	TRBD2	17	TGTGCCAGCAGTGAAAGGACTAGCGGGGGGTCCTACAATGAGCAGTTCTTC	CASSERTSGGSYNEQFF
few	TRBV4-1	TRBJ1-1	NA	12	TGCGCCAGCAGCCCGCGAACAGGTGAAGCTTTCTTT	CASSPRTGEAFF
NA	TRBV4-1	TRBJ2-3	NA	16	TGCGCCAGCAGCCAAGAGGTACAGGGAATAGGAGATACGCAGTATTTT	CASSQEVQGIGDTQYF
once	TRBV19	TRBJ1-1	NA	13	TGTGCCAGTAACGGCCGCGAGAACACTGAAGCTTTCTTT	CASNGRENTEAFF
few	TRBV28	TRBJ1-1	NA	14	TGTGCCAGCAGTTTGGGCAGTAGGGGTTTCGAAGCTTTCTTT	CASSLGSRGFEAFF
NA	TRBV7-9	TRBJ1-6	TRBD1	18	TGTGCCAGCAGCCTACCTTACCGACAGGGTGTCTACAATTCACCCCTCCACTTT	CASSLPYRQGVYNSPLHF
NA	TRBV10-1	TRBJ2-1	NA	13	TGCGCCAGCAGTGAGTTTAGGTACAATGAGCAGTTCTTC	CASSEFRYNEQFF
once	TRBV11-3	TRBJ1-1	NA	13	TGTGCCACTCACCCCATCAGGCGGGCTGAAGCTTTCTTT	CATHPIRRAEAFF